Detailed here is one TCR beta chain. Its antigen is not known. Using immunoSEQ multiplex PCR, the repertoire was profiled, and TCRdb retains in-frame clones only, with some absent. Of around 12,000 clones in the sample, approximately 71% are singletons; the top ten hold roughly 4.5%. In germline, CDR1 is SGHAT, CDR2 FQNNGV. The ends were cut back, 2 bases at V and 0 bases at J, with 8 bases in the middle. This CDR3 has 14 residues. Rectal tissue came from one to two pinch biopsies taken at colonoscopy. The sample comes from a study of pediatric ulcerative colitis. General observations from the study: Two rectal CDR3 clonotypes occurred in all ulcerative colitis patients.

Sample: gut tissue. The receptor was isolated from a boy aged 5-17 years who was a control in a study of pediatric ulcerative colitis. The chain has TRBV11-2 and TRBJ2-7; D gene uncertain. The CDR3 nucleotides read TGTGCCAGCAGCTTAAACATTGTCTCCTACGAGCAGTACTTC. Its protein is CASSLNIVSYEQYF.